This T cell receptor beta chain was sequenced during a study of sequential checkpoint blockade in melanoma. Turning to the study itself: TCRbeta immunosequencing was performed on DNA from 91 pretreatment melanoma tumor samples. About two dozen patients had matched tumor biopsies before treatment and at week 13 after nivolumab or ipilimumab alone.

Here immunoSEQ multiplex PCR was the method, and the copy in TCRdb shows in-frame clones only, minus some. The sample contains fewer than 2,000 clones, about 19% of which appear only once. CDR1 is SGHNT, CDR2 YENEEA, per germline. V gave up 3 bases and J gave up 2 bases, with 14 bases separating them. The CDR3 consists of 15 residues. Treatment reported: randomized to nivolumab then ipilimumab (arm A) or the reverse (arm B). None of the patients previously received DNA-damaging chemotherapy. The sample in question was tumor tissue (inferred from file names), obtained from a patient given nivolumab and ipilimumab in sequence. The genes are TRBV11-3 and TRBJ2-7; tentative D call: TRBD1 (6 bases). The sequence was collected from a human donor with melanoma. Here the CDR3 reads CASSFGPGETYEQYF. As DNA, the CDR3 is TGTGCCAGCAGCTTCGGACCAGGGGAAACCTACGAGCAGTACTTC.